This T cell receptor beta chain was sequenced during a study of CD8+CD57+ T cells in acquired aplastic anemia. Study details: An average of about 3.4 ug of DNA was obtained from sorted CD4+ and CD8+ cells.

Study-wide findings and caveats: Controls did not differ significantly from patients in CD8+ Simpson's diversity. Patients shared just under 30 CD8+ CDR3 sequences with controls.

Worth noting for this clonotype: The antigen remains unidentified.

The authors sequenced patients whose flow cytometry had shown CD8+CD57+ cell expansion. CDR3 size: 15 residues. V was pared by 6 bases and J by 3 bases, with 6 bases of the junction left unmatched. CDR1 is ENHRY, CDR2 SYGVKD, per germline. TCR beta VDJ and CDR3 profiling used genomic DNA as template. TCRdb reprocessed the reads with MiXCR, giving one entry per CDR3 protein. The sample has 110,000 or so distinct CDR3 sequences; approximately 61% are singletons. The V and J genes are TRBV10-3 and TRBJ2-1; TRBD1 agrees at 9 bases. Specimen: sorted CD4+, CD8+, or CD8+CD57+ T cells (not recorded which) from PBMCs. The clonotype comes from a human donor with aplastic anemia. CDR3: CAISGRTGVYNEQFF. The CDR3 DNA reads as TGTGCCATCAGCGGCCGGACAGGGGTCTACAATGAGCAGTTCTTC.